The following is a TCR beta chain sequence with its context. The antigen it binds to is not known. No much larger clone exists at a distance of one base, and base qualities are not known. Other nucleotide sequences in the sample specify the same CDR3. Positive magnetic bead selection on an AutoMACS was used to isolate CD4+ and CD8+ cells, with flow cytometry used to check purity. Initial screening for clonal expansions relied on flow cytometry with a TCR V beta antibody panel, after which sorted CD8+ fractions underwent TCRB deep sequencing for characterization. Peripheral blood mononuclear cells were isolated by Ficoll-Paque PLUS density gradient separation. DNA was extracted from CD4-enriched, CD8-enriched or PBMC samples with Nucleospin Tissue or Tissue XS kits and quantified with a Qubit 2.0 fluorometer. Sequencing of TCRB CDR3 was done on genomic DNA with the immunoSEQ assay. The study's processing was this. Published virus-specific TCRB sequences were compared with patient CD8+ clones larger than 1%, and only a few matches were found. The analyses included only productive TCRB rearrangements. A clone was defined by a unique TCRB CDR3 sequence, and clonality was computed as a productive clonality index based on Shannon entropy. To calculate repertoire overlap between two samples, the template counts of each clone were considered relative to each sample's total templates. V-gene usage from TCRB sequencing and V-gene usage measured by flow cytometry were correlated (Spearman r of 0.61). TCRdb carries this immuneACCESS record with in-frame sequences only. Its versions omit some clonotypes, under half of them owing to an unresolved V gene in the studies checked, with the rest unexplained. For V, J and clone size, that table is used; D and trimming come from the DNA. The sample table lists some 10,000 clones, just under 85% of them with a count of one. The top ten constitute 8.5% to 10% of the sample.

Looking up the germline V gene (reference sequence) yields CDR1 LNHDA and CDR2 SQIVND. The CDR3 sequence holds 13 residues, the cysteine and phenylalanine included. Only the CDR3 portion is preserved as DNA: 39 bases, with reading frame beginning at the first base. Deletion took 4 bases off V and 0 bases off J, with a span of 5 bases between the germline ends. The data were obtained in a study of somatic mutations in cytotoxic T cells in rheumatoid arthritis (dated by TCRdb to about 2017). For the wider study: Patient peripheral blood (30 ml EDTA) was drawn right after diagnosis and before any treatment started. Some T-cell populations stained with V beta antibodies were sorted by flow on a FACSAria II or Sony SH800 to nearly 100% purity, with sorted V beta1+ cells additionally subjected to TCRB sequencing. In newly diagnosed rheumatoid arthritis without treatment, the study examined if expanded CD8+ T-cell clones harbor somatic mutations, relying on TCRB deep sequencing to characterize clonality. TCRB deep sequencing covered roughly 60 patients with rheumatoid arthritis along with 15 to 25 healthy controls. Median age was essentially the same in the patient group and the control group. Summary of the overall study and its limitations: CD8+ T-cell clonality in rheumatoid arthritis patients was not significantly different from that in age-matched healthy controls. The slight underrepresentation of TRBV07 in patients was not corrected for multiple comparisons. Several identical CD8+ TCRB sequences were found in both blood and synovial fluid, and in 8 of 65 patients the largest CD8+ clone exceeded 20% of CD8+ cells. Healthy controls showed no age-related increase in CD8+ clonality, whereas patients did (Spearman r ≈ 0.49). Viral specificity could not be ruled out by absence from virus-specific databases, and the antigen targets of the expanded CD8+ clones remained unknown.

Input material: CD8+ T cells sorted from blood. The clonotype was recovered from a woman aged 60-75 years with rheumatoid arthritis. The V and J segments used are TRBV19 and TRBJ2-3; the D gene identity is not certain. This receptor has the CDR3 CASSTLSTDTQYF. The bases are TGTGCCAGTAGTACACTGAGCACAGATACGCAGTATTTT.